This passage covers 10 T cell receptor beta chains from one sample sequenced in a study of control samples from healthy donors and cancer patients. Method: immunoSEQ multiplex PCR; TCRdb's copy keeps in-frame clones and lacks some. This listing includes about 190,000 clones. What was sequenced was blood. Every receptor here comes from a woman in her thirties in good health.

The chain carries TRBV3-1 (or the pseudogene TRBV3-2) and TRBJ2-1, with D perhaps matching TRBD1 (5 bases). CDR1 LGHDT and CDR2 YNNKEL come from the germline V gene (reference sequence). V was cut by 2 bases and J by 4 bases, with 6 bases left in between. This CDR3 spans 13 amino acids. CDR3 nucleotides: TGTGCCAGCAGCCAACGACAGTACAATGAGCAGTTCTTC. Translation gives CASSQRQYNEQFF.

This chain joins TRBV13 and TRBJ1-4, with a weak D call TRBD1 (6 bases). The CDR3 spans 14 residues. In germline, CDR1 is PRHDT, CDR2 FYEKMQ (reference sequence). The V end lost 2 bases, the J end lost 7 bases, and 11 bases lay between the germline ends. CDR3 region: CASSLQQGSEKLFF. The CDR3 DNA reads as TGTGCCAGCAGCTTACAACAGGGTTCTGAAAAACTGTTTTTT.

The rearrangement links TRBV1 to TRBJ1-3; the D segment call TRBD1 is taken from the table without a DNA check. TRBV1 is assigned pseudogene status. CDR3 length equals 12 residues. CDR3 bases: TGCACCAGCAGCCACCCCAGAAACACCATATATTTT. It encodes CTSSHPRNTIYF.

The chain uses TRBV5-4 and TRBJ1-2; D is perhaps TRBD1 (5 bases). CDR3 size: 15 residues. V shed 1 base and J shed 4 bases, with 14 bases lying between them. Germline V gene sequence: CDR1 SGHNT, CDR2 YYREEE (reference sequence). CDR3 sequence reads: CASSLSGQGSYGYTF. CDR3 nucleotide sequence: TGTGCCAGCAGCTTGAGTGGTCAGGGAAGCTATGGCTACACCTTC.

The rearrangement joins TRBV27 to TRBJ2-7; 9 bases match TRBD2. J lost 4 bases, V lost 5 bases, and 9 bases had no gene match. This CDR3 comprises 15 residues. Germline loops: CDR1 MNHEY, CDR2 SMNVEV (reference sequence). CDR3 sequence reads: CASSNLAGGLYEQYF. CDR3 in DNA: TGTGCCAGCAGTAATTTGGCGGGGGGGCTTTACGAGCAGTACTTC.

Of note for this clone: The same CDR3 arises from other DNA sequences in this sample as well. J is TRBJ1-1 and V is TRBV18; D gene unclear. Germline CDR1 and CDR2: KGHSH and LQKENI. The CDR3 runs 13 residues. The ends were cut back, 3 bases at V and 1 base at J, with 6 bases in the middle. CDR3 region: CASSPGRNTEAFF. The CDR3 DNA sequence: TGTGCCAGCTCACCTGGCCGGAACACTGAAGCTTTCTTT.

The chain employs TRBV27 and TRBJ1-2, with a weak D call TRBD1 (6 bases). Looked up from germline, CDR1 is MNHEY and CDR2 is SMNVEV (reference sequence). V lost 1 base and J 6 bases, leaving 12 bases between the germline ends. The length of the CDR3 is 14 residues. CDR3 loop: CASSLWGQGNGYTF. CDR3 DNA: TGTGCCAGCAGTTTATGGGGGCAGGGGAATGGCTACACCTTC.

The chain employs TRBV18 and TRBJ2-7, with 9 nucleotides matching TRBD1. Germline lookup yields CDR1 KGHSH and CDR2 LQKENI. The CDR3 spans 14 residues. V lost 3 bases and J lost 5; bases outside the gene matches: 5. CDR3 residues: CASSPPDRGDEQYF. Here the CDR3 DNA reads TGTGCCAGCTCACCGCCTGACAGGGGGGACGAGCAGTACTTC.

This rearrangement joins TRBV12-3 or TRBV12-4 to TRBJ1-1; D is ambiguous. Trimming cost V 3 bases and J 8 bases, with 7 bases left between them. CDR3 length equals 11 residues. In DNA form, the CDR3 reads TGTGCCAGCAGTTTTCTGACGGAAGCTTTCTTT. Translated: CASSFLTEAFF.

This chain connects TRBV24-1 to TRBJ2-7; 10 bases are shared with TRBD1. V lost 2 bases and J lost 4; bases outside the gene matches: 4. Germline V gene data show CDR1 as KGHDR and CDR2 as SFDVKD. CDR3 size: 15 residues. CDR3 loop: CATSDSGQGGYEQYF. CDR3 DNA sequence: TGTGCCACCAGTGATTCTGGACAGGGGGGGTACGAGCAGTACTTC.